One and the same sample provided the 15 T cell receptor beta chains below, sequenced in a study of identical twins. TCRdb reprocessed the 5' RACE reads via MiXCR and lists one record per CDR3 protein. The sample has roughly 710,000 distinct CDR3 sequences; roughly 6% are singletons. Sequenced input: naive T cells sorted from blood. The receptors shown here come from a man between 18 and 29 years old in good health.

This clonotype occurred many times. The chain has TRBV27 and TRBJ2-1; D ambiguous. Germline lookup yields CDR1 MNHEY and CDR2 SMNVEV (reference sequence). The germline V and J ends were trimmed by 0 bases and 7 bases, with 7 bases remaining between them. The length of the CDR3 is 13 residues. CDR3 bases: TGTGCCAGCAGTTTATCGGCCCTAAATGAGCAGTTCTTC. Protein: CASSLSALNEQFF.

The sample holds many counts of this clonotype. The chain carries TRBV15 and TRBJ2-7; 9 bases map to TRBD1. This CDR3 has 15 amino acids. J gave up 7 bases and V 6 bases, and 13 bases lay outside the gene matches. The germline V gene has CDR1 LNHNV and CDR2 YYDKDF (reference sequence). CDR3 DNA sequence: TGTGCCACCAGTAAAGCCGGGACAGGGAGAGGAGAGCAGTACGTC. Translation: CATSKAGTGRGEQYV.

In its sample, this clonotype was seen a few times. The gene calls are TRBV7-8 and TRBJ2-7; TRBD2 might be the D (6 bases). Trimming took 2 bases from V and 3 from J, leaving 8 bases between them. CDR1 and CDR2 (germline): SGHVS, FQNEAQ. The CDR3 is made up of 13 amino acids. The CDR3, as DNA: TGTGCCAGCAGCTTAAATAGCGGCTACGAGCAGTACGTC. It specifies CASSLNSGYEQYV.

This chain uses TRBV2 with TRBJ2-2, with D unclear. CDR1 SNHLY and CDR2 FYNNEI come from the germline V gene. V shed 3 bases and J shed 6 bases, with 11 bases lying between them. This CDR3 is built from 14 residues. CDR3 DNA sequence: TGTGCCAGCAGTGAGCTACACCCACCCGGGGAGCTGTTTTTT. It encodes CASSELHPPGELFF.

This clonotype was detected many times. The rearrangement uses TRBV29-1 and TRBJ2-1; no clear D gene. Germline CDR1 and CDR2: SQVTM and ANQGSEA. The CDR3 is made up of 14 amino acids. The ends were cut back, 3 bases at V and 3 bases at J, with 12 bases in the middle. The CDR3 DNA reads TGCAGCGTTGACATTCTGGGGATCTACAATGAGCAGTTCTTC. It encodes CSVDILGIYNEQFF.

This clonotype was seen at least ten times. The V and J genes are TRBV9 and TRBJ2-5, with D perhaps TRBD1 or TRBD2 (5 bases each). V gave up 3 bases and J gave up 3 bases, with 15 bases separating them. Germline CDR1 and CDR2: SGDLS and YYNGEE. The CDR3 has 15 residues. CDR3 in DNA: TGTGCCAGCAGCGAATCCGGGACGCCGGAAGAGACCCAGTACTTC. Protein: CASSESGTPEETQYF.

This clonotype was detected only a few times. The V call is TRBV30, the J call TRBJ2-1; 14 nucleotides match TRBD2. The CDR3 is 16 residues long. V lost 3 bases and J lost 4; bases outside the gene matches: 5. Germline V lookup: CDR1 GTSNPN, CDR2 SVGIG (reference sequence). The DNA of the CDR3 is TGTGCCTGGAGAGCCGGGACTAGCGGGAGATACAATGAGCAGTTCTTC. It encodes CAWRAGTSGRYNEQFF.

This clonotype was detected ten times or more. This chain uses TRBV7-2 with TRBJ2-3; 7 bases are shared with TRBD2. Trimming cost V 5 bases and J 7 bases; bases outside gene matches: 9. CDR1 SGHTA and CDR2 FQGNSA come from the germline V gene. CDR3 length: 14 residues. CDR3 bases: TGTGCCAGCAGCGCCAACCTAGCGGCCTATACGCAGTATTTT. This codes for CASSANLAAYTQYF.

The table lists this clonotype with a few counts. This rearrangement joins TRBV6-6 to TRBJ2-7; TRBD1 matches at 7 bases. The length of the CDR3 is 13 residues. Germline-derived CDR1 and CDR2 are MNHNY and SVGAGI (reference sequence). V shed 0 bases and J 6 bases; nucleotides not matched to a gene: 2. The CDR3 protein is CASSYSSGGEQYV. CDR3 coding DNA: TGTGCCAGCAGTTACTCATCAGGGGGCGAGCAGTACGTC.

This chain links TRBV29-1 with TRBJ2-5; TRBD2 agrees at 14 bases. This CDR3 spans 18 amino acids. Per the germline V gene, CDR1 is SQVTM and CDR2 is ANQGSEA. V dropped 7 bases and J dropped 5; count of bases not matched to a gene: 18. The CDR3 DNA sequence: TGCAGCGCCAGACCGGGACTAGCGGGAGTAAGGCCCTCCGAGACCCAGTACTTC. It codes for CSARPGLAGVRPSETQYF.

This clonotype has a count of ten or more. Here the CDR3 reads CASSFGGYEQYF. The CDR3 coding sequence is TGTGCCAGCAGTTTTGGGGGATACGAGCAGTACTTC. This chain links TRBV12-3 or TRBV12-4 with TRBJ2-7; either TRBD1 or TRBD2 may supply D (5 bases each). V was clipped by 3 bases and J by 4 bases, with 7 bases between them. The CDR3 runs to 12 residues.

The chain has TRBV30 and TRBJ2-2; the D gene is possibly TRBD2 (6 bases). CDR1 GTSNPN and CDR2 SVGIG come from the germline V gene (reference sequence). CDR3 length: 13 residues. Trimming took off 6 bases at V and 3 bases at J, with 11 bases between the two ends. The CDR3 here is CACLGEDTGELFF. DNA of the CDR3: TGTGCCTGTCTGGGGGAGGACACCGGGGAGCTGTTTTTT.

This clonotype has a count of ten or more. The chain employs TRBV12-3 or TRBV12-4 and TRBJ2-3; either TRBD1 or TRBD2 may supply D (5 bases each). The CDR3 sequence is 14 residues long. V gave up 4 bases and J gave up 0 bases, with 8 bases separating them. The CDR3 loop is CASSSGPSTDTQYF. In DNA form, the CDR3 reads TGTGCCAGCAGTTCGGGACCGAGCACAGATACGCAGTATTTT.

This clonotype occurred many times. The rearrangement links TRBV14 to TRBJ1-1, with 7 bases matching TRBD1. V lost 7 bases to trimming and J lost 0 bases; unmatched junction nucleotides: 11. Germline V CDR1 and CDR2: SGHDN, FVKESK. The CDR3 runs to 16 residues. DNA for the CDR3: TGTGCCAGCACCCGGGACAGCCCTAATATGAACACTGAAGCTTTCTTT. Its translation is CASTRDSPNMNTEAFF.

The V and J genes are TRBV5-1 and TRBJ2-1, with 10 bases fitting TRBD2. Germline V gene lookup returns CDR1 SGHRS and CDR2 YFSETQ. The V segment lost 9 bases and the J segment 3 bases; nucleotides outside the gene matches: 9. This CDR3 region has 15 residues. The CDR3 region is CATQQGTSDYNEQFF. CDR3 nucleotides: TGCGCCACCCAACAGGGGACTAGCGACTACAATGAGCAGTTCTTC. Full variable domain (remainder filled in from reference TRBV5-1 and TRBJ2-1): KAGVTQTPRYLIKTRGQQVTLSCSPISGHRSVSWYQQTPGQGLQFLFEYFSETQRNKGNFPGRFSGRQFSNSRSEMNVSTLELGDSALYLCATQQGTSDYNEQFFGPGTRLTVL.